The clone carrying this T cell receptor (beta chain) is a singleton in its sample. Its target is unknown. The sample is drawn from a study of STAT5B mutations in CD4+ large granular lymphocyte leukemia. Study observations and caveats: Patient CD4-sorted repertoires looked more clonal than healthy CD4+ repertoires, even without putative leukemic clones.

Germline CDR1 is KGHSH and CDR2 is LQKENI. V shed 1 base and J shed 1 base, with 7 bases lying between them. The CDR3 runs 14 residues. Original processing methods: The detection floor for productive clonotype frequency was 2.59 x 10-5. Only in-frame clones appear in the TCRdb table, and some are missing; sequencing was by immunoSEQ multiplex PCR. V, J and clone size reflect that table, while D and trimming were determined from the DNA. The data contain tens of thousands of clones, roughly 70% of them singletons. The receptor's source is a human donor in good health. The sample taken for sequencing was CD4+ T cells from blood buffy coats. The rearrangement links TRBV18 to TRBJ2-5, with D unclear. CDR3 loop: CASSPLSAQETQYF. DNA of the CDR3: TGTGCCAGCTCACCACTTTCTGCCCAAGAGACCCAGTACTTC. Variable domain in full (rest from reference TRBV18 and TRBJ2-5): NAGVMQNPRHLVRRRGQEARLRCSPMKGHSHVYWYRQLPEEGLKFMVYLQKENIIDESGMPKERFSAEFPKEGPSILRIQQVVRGDSAAYFCASSPLSAQETQYFGPGTRLLVL.